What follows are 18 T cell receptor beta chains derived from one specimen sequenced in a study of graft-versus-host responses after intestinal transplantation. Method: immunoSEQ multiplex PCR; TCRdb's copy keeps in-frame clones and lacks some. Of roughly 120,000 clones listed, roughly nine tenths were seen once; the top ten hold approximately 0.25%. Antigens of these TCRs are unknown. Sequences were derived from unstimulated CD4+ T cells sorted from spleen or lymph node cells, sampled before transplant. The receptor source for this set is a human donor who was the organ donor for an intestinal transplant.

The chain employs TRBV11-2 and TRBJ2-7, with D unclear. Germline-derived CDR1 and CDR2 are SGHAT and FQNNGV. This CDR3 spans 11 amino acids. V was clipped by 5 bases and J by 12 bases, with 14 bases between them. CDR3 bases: TGTGCCAGCAGCCCACAAGTACGAGGGTACTTC. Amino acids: CASSPQVRGYF.

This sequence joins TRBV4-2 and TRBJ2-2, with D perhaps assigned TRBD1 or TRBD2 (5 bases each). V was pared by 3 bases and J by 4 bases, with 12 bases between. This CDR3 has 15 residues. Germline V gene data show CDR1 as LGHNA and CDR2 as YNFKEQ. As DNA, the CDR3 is TGTGCCAGCAGCCAGAGGGGTAGCACCACCGGGGAGCTGTTTTTT. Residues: CASSQRGSTTGELFF.

This CDR3 reads CASSSPLWEGTDTQYF. The DNA for the CDR3 is TGTGCCAGCAGCTCACCCTTGTGGGAGGGGACAGATACGCAGTATTTT. This chain links TRBV7-9 with TRBJ2-3, with 7 bases lining up with TRBD2. Germline CDR1 is SEHNR and CDR2 is FQNEAQ (reference sequence). V lost 4 bases and J lost 3; bases outside the gene matches: 10. This CDR3 region has 16 residues.

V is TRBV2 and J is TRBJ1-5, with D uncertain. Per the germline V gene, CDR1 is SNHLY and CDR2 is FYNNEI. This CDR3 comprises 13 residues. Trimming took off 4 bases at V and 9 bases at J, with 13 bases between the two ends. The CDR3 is CASSGSKDLPQHF. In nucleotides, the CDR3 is TGTGCCAGCAGTGGTAGCAAAGACCTGCCCCAGCATTTT.

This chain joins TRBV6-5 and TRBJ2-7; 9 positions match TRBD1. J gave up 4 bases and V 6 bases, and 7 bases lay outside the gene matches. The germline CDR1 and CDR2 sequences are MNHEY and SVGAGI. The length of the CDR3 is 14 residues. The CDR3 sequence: CASRPRQGGYEQYF. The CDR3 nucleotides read TGTGCCAGCAGACCCAGACAGGGGGGGTACGAGCAGTACTTC.

CDR3 sequence reads: CASSLLGQGDTGELFF. Written as DNA, the CDR3 is TGTGCCAGCAGTTTATTGGGACAGGGGGACACCGGGGAGCTGTTTTTT. The chain has TRBV27 and TRBJ2-2; 11 bases map to TRBD1. J was trimmed by 3 bases and V by 1 base; bases with no gene match: 1. The CDR3 consists of 16 residues. Germline CDR1 and CDR2: MNHEY and SMNVEV (reference sequence).

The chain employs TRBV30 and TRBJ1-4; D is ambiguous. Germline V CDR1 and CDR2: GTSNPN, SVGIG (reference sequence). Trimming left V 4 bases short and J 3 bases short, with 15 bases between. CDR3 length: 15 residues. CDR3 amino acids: CAWNTMAQPNEKLFF. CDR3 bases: TGTGCCTGGAACACGATGGCGCAGCCTAATGAAAAACTGTTTTTT.

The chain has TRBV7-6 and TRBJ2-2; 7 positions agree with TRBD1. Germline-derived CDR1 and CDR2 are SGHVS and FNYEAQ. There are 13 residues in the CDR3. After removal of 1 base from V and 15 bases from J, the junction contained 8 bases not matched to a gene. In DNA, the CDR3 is TGTGCCAGCAGCTTAGAAACAGGGGCACGGATGTTTTTT. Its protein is CASSLETGARMFF.

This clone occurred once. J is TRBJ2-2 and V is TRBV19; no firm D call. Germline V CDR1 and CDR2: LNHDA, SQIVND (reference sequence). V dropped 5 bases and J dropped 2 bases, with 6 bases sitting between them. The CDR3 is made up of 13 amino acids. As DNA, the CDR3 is TGTGCCAGTAGTTCCGGCAACACCGGGGAGCTGTTTTTT. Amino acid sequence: CASSSGNTGELFF.

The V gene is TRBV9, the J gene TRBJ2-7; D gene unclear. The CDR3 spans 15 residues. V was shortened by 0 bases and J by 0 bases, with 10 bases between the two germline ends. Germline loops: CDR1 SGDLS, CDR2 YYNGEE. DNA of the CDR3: TGTGCCAGCAGCGTAGAGGGCGGATTCTCCTACGAGCAGTACTTC. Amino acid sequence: CASSVEGGFSYEQYF. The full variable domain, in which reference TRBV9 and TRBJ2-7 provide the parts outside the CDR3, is DSGVTQTPKHLITATGQRVTLRCSPRSGDLSVYWYQQSLDQGLQFLIQYYNGEERAKGNILERFSAQQFPDLHSELNLSSLELGDSALYFCASSVEGGFSYEQYFGPGTRLTVT.

DNA for the CDR3: TGCGCCAGCAGCAGCGCTAGCAATGAGCAGTTCTTC. Amino acids: CASSSASNEQFF. The rearrangement links TRBV5-1 to TRBJ2-1; D remains unclear. The CDR3 totals 12 residues. Germline V CDR1 and CDR2: SGHRS, YFSETQ. V lost 4 bases and J 6 bases, leaving 8 bases between the germline ends.

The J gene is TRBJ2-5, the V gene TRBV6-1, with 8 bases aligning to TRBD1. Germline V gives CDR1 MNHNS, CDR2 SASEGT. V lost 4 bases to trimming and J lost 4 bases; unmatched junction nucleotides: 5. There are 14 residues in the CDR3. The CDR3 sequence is CASSADRALETQYF. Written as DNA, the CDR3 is TGTGCCAGCAGTGCGGACAGGGCTCTAGAGACCCAGTACTTC.

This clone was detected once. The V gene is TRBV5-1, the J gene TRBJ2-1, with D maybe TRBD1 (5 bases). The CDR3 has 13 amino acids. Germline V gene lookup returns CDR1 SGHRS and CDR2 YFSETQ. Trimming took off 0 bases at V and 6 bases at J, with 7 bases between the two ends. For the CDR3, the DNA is TGCGCCAGCAGCTTGGTAGGGGTCAATGAGCAGTTCTTC. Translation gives CASSLVGVNEQFF.

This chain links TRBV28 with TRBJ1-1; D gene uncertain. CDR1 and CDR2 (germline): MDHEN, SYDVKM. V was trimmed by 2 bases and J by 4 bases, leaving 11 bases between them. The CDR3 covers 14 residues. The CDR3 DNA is TGTGCCAGCAGTTTAGGAGGGCAAGCCACTGAAGCTTTCTTT. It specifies CASSLGGQATEAFF. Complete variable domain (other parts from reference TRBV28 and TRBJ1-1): DVKVTQSSRYLVKRTGEKVFLECVQDMDHENMFWYRQDPGLGLRLIYFSYDVKMKEKGDIPEGYSVSREKKERFSLILESASTNQTSMYLCASSLGGQATEAFFGQGTRLTVV.

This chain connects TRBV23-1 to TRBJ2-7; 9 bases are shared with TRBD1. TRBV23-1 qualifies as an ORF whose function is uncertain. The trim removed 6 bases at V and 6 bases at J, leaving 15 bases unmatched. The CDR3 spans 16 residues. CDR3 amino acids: CASSTPRGTGRREQYF. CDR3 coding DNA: TGCGCCAGCAGCACCCCCCGCGGGACAGGGAGGCGCGAGCAGTACTTC.

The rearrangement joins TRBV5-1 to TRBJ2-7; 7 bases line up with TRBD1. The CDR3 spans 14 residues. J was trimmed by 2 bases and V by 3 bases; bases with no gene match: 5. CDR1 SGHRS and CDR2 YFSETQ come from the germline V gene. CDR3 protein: CASSSQGIAYEQYF. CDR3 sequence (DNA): TGCGCCAGCAGCTCACAGGGGATCGCCTACGAGCAGTACTTC.

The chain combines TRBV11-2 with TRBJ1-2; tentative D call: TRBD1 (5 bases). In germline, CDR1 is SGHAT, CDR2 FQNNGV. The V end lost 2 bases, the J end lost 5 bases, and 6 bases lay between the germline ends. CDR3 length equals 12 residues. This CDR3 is CASSLQGYGYTF. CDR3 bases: TGTGCCAGCAGCTTACAGGGATATGGCTACACCTTC.

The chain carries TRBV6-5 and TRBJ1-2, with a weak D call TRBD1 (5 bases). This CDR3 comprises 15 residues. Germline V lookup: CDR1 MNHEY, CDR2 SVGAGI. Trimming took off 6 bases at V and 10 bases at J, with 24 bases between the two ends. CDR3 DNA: TGTGCCAGCAGCTCCAGAGGGGAAGGATTGAGGTTCTACACCTTC. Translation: CASSSRGEGLRFYTF.